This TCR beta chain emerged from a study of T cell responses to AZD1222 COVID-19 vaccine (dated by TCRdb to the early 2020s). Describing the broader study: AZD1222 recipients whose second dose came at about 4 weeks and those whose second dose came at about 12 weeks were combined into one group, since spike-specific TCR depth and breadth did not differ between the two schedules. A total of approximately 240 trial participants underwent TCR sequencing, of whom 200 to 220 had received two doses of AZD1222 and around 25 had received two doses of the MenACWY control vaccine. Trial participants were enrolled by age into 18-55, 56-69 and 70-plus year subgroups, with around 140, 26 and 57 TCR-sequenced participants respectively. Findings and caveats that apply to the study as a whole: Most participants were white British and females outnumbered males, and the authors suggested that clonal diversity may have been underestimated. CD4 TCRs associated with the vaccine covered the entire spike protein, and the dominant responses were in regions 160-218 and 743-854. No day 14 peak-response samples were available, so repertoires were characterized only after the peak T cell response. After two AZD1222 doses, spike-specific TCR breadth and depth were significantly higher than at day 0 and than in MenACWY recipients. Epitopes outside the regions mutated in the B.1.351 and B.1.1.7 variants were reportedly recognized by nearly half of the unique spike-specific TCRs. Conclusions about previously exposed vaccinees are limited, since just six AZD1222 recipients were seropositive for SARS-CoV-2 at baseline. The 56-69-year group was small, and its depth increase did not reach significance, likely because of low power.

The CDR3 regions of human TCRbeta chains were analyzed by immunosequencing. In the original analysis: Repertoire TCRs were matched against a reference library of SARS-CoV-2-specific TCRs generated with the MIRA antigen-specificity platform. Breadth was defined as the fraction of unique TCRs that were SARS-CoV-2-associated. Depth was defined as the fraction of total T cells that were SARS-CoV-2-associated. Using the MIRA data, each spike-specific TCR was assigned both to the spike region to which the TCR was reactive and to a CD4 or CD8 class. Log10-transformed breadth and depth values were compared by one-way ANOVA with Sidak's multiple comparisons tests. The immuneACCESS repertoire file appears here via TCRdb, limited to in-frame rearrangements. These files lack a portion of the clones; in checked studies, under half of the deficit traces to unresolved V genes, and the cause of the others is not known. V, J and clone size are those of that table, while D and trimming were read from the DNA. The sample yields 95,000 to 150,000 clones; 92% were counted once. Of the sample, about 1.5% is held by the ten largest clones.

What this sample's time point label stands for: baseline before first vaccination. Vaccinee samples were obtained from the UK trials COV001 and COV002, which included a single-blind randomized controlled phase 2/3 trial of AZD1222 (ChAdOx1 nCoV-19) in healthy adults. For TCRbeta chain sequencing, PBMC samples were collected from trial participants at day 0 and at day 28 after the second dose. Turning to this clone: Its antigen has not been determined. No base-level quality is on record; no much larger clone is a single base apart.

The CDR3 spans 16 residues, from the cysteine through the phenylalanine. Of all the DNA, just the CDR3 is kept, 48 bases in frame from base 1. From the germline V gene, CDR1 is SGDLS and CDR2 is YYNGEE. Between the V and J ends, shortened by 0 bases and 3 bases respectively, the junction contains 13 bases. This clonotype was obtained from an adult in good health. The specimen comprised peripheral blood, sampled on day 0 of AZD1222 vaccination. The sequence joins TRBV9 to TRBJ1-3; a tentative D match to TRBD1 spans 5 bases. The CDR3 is CASSVEVGVYGNTIYF. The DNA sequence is TGTGCCAGCAGCGTAGAGGTGGGGGTCTATGGAAACACCATATATTTT.